These 18 T cell receptor beta chains share one sample of origin, sequenced in a study of cytomegalovirus exposure and HLA in healthy donors. A multiplex PCR was run with 60 Vbeta primers and 13 Jbeta primers. Using immunoSEQ multiplex PCR, the repertoire was profiled, and TCRdb retains in-frame clones only, with some absent. The sample gives a few hundred thousand clones, 92% of which show up once; about 1.7% is in the top ten. The specimen sequenced was PBMCs. The source of these receptors is a girl aged 2 to 9 in good health and CMV-seronegative.

The chain is built from TRBV10-3 and TRBJ1-5; D unresolved. The CDR3 length is 14 residues. V lost 0 bases and J 7 bases, leaving 10 bases between the germline ends. Germline assignment: CDR1 ENHRY and CDR2 SYGVKD. CDR3 amino acids: CAISESGGLQPQHF. CDR3 sequence (DNA): TGTGCCATCAGTGAGTCGGGCGGACTGCAGCCCCAGCATTTT.

The CDR3 nucleotides read TGTGCCACTAGGGGTAGCGGGAGGGAGTACTTC. Its protein is CATRGSGREYF. The chain joins TRBV15 to TRBJ2-7, with TRBD2 matching over 11 bases. CDR1 is LNHNV and CDR2 is YYDKDF in the germline V gene (reference sequence). CDR3 size: 11 residues. Trimming at V came to 9 bases and at J to 11 bases, leaving 6 bases not matched to a gene.

The CDR3 loop reads CASSSSGTSGSYEQYF. The CDR3 DNA reads TGTGCCAGCAGCTCCTCCGGGACTAGCGGCTCCTACGAGCAGTACTTC. The chain has TRBV4-2 and TRBJ2-7; TRBD2 matches at 11 bases. CDR3 size: 16 residues. Germline trimming cut 5 bases from V and 0 bases from J; bases unmatched to any gene: 6. CDR1 is LGHNA and CDR2 is YNFKEQ in the germline V gene.

A single count supports this clone. V usage is TRBV9 and J usage is TRBJ2-3, with D tentatively TRBD2 (7 bases). V was clipped by 4 bases and J by 2 bases, with 17 bases between them. CDR1 SGDLS and CDR2 YYNGEE come from the germline V gene. This CDR3 has 16 amino acids. The CDR3 DNA follows: TGTGCCAGCAGCAACCCGCCCGGGGGGCTCACAGATACGCAGTATTTT. It yields the protein CASSNPPGGLTDTQYF.

The chain combines TRBV30 with TRBJ2-1, with 7 bases identical to TRBD2. The CDR3 has 12 residues. Germline CDR1 and CDR2: GTSNPN and SVGIG (reference sequence). V lost 0 bases and J lost 8; bases outside the gene matches: 1. The CDR3 DNA sequence: TGTGCCTGGAGTGTGACTAGCTATGAGCAGTTCTTC. Translation gives CAWSVTSYEQFF. Using reference TRBV30 and TRBJ2-1 for the parts outside the CDR3, the full variable domain is SQTIHQWPATLVQPVGSPLSLECTVEGTSNPNLYWYRQAAGRGLQLLFYSVGIGQISSEVPQNLSASRPQDRQFILSSKKLLLSDSGFYLCAWSVTSYEQFFGPGTRLTVL.

The chain joins TRBV2 to TRBJ1-2; a possible D gene is TRBD1 (6 bases). Germline CDR1 is SNHLY and CDR2 is FYNNEI. The V gene lost 4 bases and the J gene lost 5 bases, with 11 bases spanning the gap. This CDR3 spans 13 amino acids. The CDR3 loop is CASSGQARYGYTF. CDR3 DNA sequence: TGTGCCAGCAGTGGACAGGCTCGGTATGGCTACACCTTC.

This rearrangement joins TRBV6-1 to TRBJ1-1, with TRBD1 identical over 8 bases. Germline assignment: CDR1 MNHNS and CDR2 SASEGT. The length of the CDR3 is 14 residues. V was pared by 3 bases and J by 9 bases, with 9 bases of the junction left unmatched. CDR3 amino acids: CASSEVPDREKAFF. CDR3 sequence (DNA): TGTGCCAGCAGTGAGGTTCCGGACAGGGAGAAAGCTTTCTTT.

This sequence joins TRBV6-6 and TRBJ1-1; possible D gene TRBD1, 6 bases. Germline CDR1 and CDR2: MNHNY and SVGAGI (reference sequence). The CDR3 consists of 15 residues. V was shortened by 6 bases and J by 0 bases, with 14 bases between the two germline ends. CDR3: CASSPKQGMNTEAFF. DNA for the CDR3: TGTGCCAGCAGCCCGAAACAGGGCATGAACACTGAAGCTTTCTTT.

This clone has a single count. V and J are TRBV11-2 and TRBJ1-2; possibly TRBD1 for D (5 bases). V was trimmed by 7 bases and J by 4 bases, leaving 7 bases between them. This CDR3 is 11 amino acids long. CDR1 is SGHAT, CDR2 FQNNGV, per germline. CDR3 residues: CASMGPYGYTF. Here the CDR3 DNA reads TGTGCCAGCATGGGGCCCTATGGCTACACCTTC.

The genes are TRBV7-8 and TRBJ2-5; 7 bases line up with TRBD1. The J call may be mistaken, given a closer DNA end match to TRBJ2-7. The germline CDR1 and CDR2 sequences are SGHVS and FQNEAQ. This CDR3 is built from 14 residues. In DNA form, the CDR3 reads TGTGCCAGCAGCTCCGGGGACAGCTACTACGAGCAGTACTTC. This gives the protein CASSSGDSYYEQYF.

This chain uses TRBV20-1 with TRBJ1-2; D remains unclear. The CDR3 consists of 11 residues. V was shortened by 2 bases and J by 8 bases, with 9 bases between the two germline ends. CDR1 and CDR2 (germline): DFQATT, SNEGSKA (reference sequence). CDR3 protein: CSARRGEGYTF. CDR3 in DNA: TGCAGTGCTAGACGGGGTGAGGGCTACACCTTC.

This clone was recorded once. CDR3 nucleotides: TGTGCCAGCAGCTTAGTCGGGACTAGCGGGGGGGCCAGCAATGAGCAGTTCTTC. It is translated as CASSLVGTSGGASNEQFF. The chain is built from TRBV7-2 and TRBJ2-1; 16 bases are shared with TRBD2. Germline lookup yields CDR1 SGHTA and CDR2 FQGNSA. Trimming removed 1 base from V and 6 bases from J; junction bases left unmatched: 6. The length of the CDR3 is 18 residues.

The chain has TRBV6-6 and TRBJ2-1; D not resolved. Trimming cost V 0 bases and J 6 bases, with 6 bases left between them. The CDR3 loop spans 13 amino acids. Germline assignment: CDR1 MNHNY and CDR2 SVGAGI (reference sequence). CDR3 coding DNA: TGTGCCAGCAGTTACTCTCCATCCAATGAGCAGTTCTTC. This gives the protein CASSYSPSNEQFF.

V gene TRBV27 combines with J gene TRBJ1-1; D possibly corresponds to TRBD1 (5 bases). V was shortened by 2 bases and J by 1 base, with 8 bases between the two germline ends. Germline assignment: CDR1 MNHEY and CDR2 SMNVEV (reference sequence). The CDR3 is made up of 14 amino acids. The CDR3 sequence is CASSLGAPNTEAFF. CDR3 in DNA: TGTGCCAGCAGTTTAGGGGCACCGAACACTGAAGCTTTCTTT.

This clone was observed a few times. The chain is built from TRBV30 and TRBJ1-2; perhaps TRBD1 as D (6 bases). V was cut by 7 bases and J by 4 bases, with 13 bases left in between. The CDR3 has 12 residues. Germline loops: CDR1 GTSNPN, CDR2 SVGIG (reference sequence). DNA of the CDR3: TGTGCCTCCGCGGGGGGCTTCTATGGCTACACCTTC. This gives the protein CASAGGFYGYTF.

The chain recombines TRBV27 with TRBJ1-2; TRBD1 aligns across 7 bases. The CDR3 loop spans 15 amino acids. From germline, CDR1 is MNHEY and CDR2 SMNVEV (reference sequence). J was trimmed by 3 bases and V by 5 bases; bases with no gene match: 9. The CDR3, as DNA: TGTGCCAGCAGTATACAGGGGAGAGGAGACTATGGCTACACCTTC. Protein: CASSIQGRGDYGYTF.

The chain links TRBV6-5 to TRBJ1-3; D is undetermined. CDR1 and CDR2 from the germline V gene are MNHEY and SVGAGI. V was clipped by 0 bases and J by 12 bases, with 15 bases between them. This CDR3 is built from 14 residues. The CDR3 region is CASSYSGLSRHIYF. In DNA form, the CDR3 reads TGTGCCAGCAGTTACTCCGGACTGAGCAGACACATATATTTT.

This clone was seen a single time. The chain carries TRBV6-5 and TRBJ2-2; 10 bases agree with TRBD1. CDR1 is MNHEY and CDR2 is SVGAGI in the germline V gene. V was pared by 3 bases and J by 5 bases, with 6 bases of the junction left unmatched. The CDR3 consists of 16 residues. The chain's CDR3 is CASSYTGTGATGELFF. The CDR3 region has the DNA TGTGCCAGCAGTTATACCGGGACAGGGGCGACCGGGGAGCTGTTTTTT.